Listed below are T cell receptor beta chains from one sample, sequenced in a study of chemoradiotherapy in HPV16-positive cancers. Sequenced by immunoSEQ multiplex PCR; TCRdb stores in-frame clones only, minus some. The table records about 2,600 clones, approximately 80% of them present only once. Sample: tumor tissue, taken from a patient who underwent chemoradiotherapy. These receptors came from a human donor with HPV-associated anogenital cancer. Both conserved end residues are part of each CDR3. D genes are given only for firm matches. Size tells how often a clone was seen (once, few, many) or the class of an expanded clone, and some rows leave it out.

TRBV7-9	TRBJ1-1	TRBD1	-	TGTGCCAGCAGTCCCGGGACAGGGGGCCGCAATGAAGCTTTCTTT	CASSPGTGGRNEAFF
TRBV28	TRBJ1-2	-	-	TGTGCCAGCAGCGGACAGAAAACTAACTATGGCTACACCTTC	CASSGQKTNYGYTF
TRBV5-4	TRBJ2-2	-	few	TGTGCCAGCAGCTCCATTGGGGGAGGAACTGGCGGGGAGCTGTTTTTT	CASSSIGGGTGGELFF
TRBV5-6	TRBJ2-7	-	-	TGTGCCAGCACCCTGGACGGCTACGAGCAGTACTTC	CASTLDGYEQYF
TRBV5-6	TRBJ1-5	TRBD1	-	TGTGCCAGCAGCTTGACAGGGGGCGAGGGTCCGCCCCAGCATTTT	CASSLTGGEGPPQHF
TRBV2	TRBJ1-6	-	-	TGTGCCAGCAGTGAAGGGGCGTATAATTCACCCCTCCACTTT	CASSEGAYNSPLHF
TRBV6-6	TRBJ1-1	TRBD1	-	TGTGCCAGCAGTCAACAGGGGGCAAACACTGAAGCTTTCTTT	CASSQQGANTEAFF
TRBV7-2	TRBJ1-2	TRBD1	-	TGTGCCAGCAGCTTAGACAACAGGGGACACTATGGCTACACCTTC	CASSLDNRGHYGYTF
TRBV5-6	TRBJ2-5	-	few	TGTGCCAGCAGCTCGATCCAACGTTTCCAAGAGACCCAGTACTTC	CASSSIQRFQETQYF
TRBV6-6	TRBJ2-1	TRBD2	-	TGTGCCAGCAGTTCCGGGACTAGCGGAGGAGGGCAGTTCTTC	CASSSGTSGGGQFF
TRBV29-1	TRBJ2-1	-	once	TGCAGCGTTTACCTAGCGTACAATGAGCAGTTCTTC	CSVYLAYNEQFF
TRBV7-8	TRBJ1-1	-	-	TGTGCCAGCAGCTTAGCGAGGGGCCCAACCTCGAACACTGAAGCTTTCTTT	CASSLARGPTSNTEAFF
TRBV11-3	TRBJ2-7	-	-	TGTGCCAGCAGCTCCGACAGCTACGAGCAGTACTTC	CASSSDSYEQYF
TRBV5-1	TRBJ2-3	-	-	TGCGCCAGCAGGGGCTCCACAGATACGCAGTATTTT	CASRGSTDTQYF
TRBV6-5	TRBJ2-2	-	-	TGTGCCAGCAGTTACTCGTGGGACCCGAACACCGGGGAGCTGTTTTTT	CASSYSWDPNTGELFF
TRBV7-8	TRBJ2-1	-	-	TGTGCCAGCAGTCGGGGCCGCCGCGCCTACAATGAGCAGTTCTTC	CASSRGRRAYNEQFF
TRBV30	TRBJ1-1	-	-	TGTGCCGGGAAAACATCTTTGGGCACTGAAGCTTTCTTT	CAGKTSLGTEAFF
TRBV5-5	TRBJ2-3	-	-	TGTGCCAGCAGCTTGGCCGGAGCGGGCACAGATACGCAGTATTTT	CASSLAGAGTDTQYF
TRBV5-6	TRBJ1-1	-	few	TGTGCCAGCAGCTTGGGGCCGGGGAACACTGAAGCTTTCTTT	CASSLGPGNTEAFF
TRBV6-1	TRBJ2-5	TRBD2	-	TGTGCCAGCAGTGAAGGGACCCGGGGAGGGGCCTGGGAGACCCAGTACTTC	CASSEGTRGGAWETQYF
TRBV7-4	TRBJ1-5	-	-	TGTGCCAGCAGCTTATGCCCGGGACTTCAGCCCCAGCATTTT	CASSLCPGLQPQHF
TRBV9	TRBJ2-2	TRBD2	-	TGTGCCAGCAGCGTAGCTGCGGGGGCCGGGGAGCTGTTTTTT	CASSVAAGAGELFF
TRBV18	TRBJ2-2	-	-	TGTGCCAGCTCACCACGGGGTCTCTCTACCGCCGGGGAGCTGTTTTTT	CASSPRGLSTAGELFF
TRBV10-1	TRBJ2-7	TRBD1	-	TGCGCCAGCAGTGATCGGACAGGGGAAGAGCAGTACTTC	CASSDRTGEEQYF